This T cell receptor beta chain came from a study of T cells after posttransplantation cyclophosphamide. Broader study findings: Recipient CMV seropositivity and CMV reactivation strongly tracked TRB clonality.

Of note for this clone: The antigen remains undetermined.

Busulfan-fludarabine conditioning, marrow transplant, and cyclophosphamide on days +3 and +4 were administered. Germline V lookup: CDR1 SGHVS, CDR2 FQNEAQ. V lost 5 bases and J 0 bases, leaving 16 bases between the germline ends. The CDR3 extends over 16 amino acids. The assay was immunoSEQ multiplex PCR, and TCRdb's table has in-frame clones only and misses some. The data contain 1,500 to 2,000 clones, around four fifths of them singletons. This TCR was recovered from a male patient aged 25-45 years who received an allogeneic stem cell transplant from a related donor, was CMV-positive, and had acute GVHD only. Some T cells may have originated in the graft donor. The chain links TRBV7-8 to TRBJ2-5, with TRBD2 as a possible D gene (5 bases). The source was PBMCs, collected approximately 320 days after allogeneic stem cell transplant with posttransplant cyclophosphamide. The CDR3 reads CASSAGAAGYQETQYF. For the CDR3, the DNA is TGTGCCAGCAGCGCCGGAGCGGCCGGGTACCAAGAGACCCAGTACTTC. Based on the CDR3 plus reference TRBV7-8 and TRBJ2-5, the full variable domain is GAGVSQSPRYKVAKRGQDVALRCDPISGHVSLFWYQQALGQGPEFLTYFQNEAQLDKSGLPSDRFFAERPEGSVSTLKIQRTQQEDSAVYLCASSAGAAGYQETQYFGPGTRLLVL.